These 20 T cell receptor beta chains were sequenced from one sample in a study of early T cells in non-severe SARS-CoV-2 infection. TCRdb recomputed calls from the 5' RACE reads with MiXCR, one row per CDR3 protein. The data hold over 55,000 distinct CDR3 sequences, with roughly an eighth observed a single time. The source material was whole blood. These receptors were taken from an adult who was a healthcare worker with PCR-confirmed SARS-CoV-2 infection or an uninfected control (not recorded which).

This clonotype has a count of ten or more. The J gene is TRBJ2-7, the V gene TRBV4-1; D is perhaps TRBD2 (5 bases). The CDR3 extends over 14 amino acids. Trimming pared 0 bases from V and 7 bases from J, leaving 13 bases between. CDR1 MGHRA and CDR2 YSYEKL come from the germline V gene. CDR3 protein: CASSQESTAGEQYF. The CDR3 coding sequence is TGCGCCAGCAGCCAAGAATCCACGGCGGGTGAGCAGTACTTC.

The CDR3 sequence is CSARAPTGLAGGPGFSDTQYF. The CDR3 nucleotides are TGCAGTGCTAGAGCGCCAACCGGCCTAGCGGGGGGGCCTGGCTTCTCAGATACGCAGTATTTT. This chain uses TRBV20-1 with TRBJ2-3, with TRBD2 matching 12 bases. The CDR3 totals 21 residues. The ends lost 1 base at V and 4 bases at J; junction bases unmatched: 21. The germline V gene has CDR1 DFQATT and CDR2 SNEGSKA (reference sequence).

The rearrangement joins TRBV28 to TRBJ2-7, with D unclear. There are 11 residues in the CDR3. Per the germline V gene, CDR1 is MDHEN and CDR2 is SYDVKM. With 7 bases removed from V and 1 base from J, the gap between germline ends came to 5 bases. The CDR3 protein is CASTESYEQYF. The CDR3 DNA reads TGTGCCAGCACCGAATCCTACGAGCAGTACTTC.

The sample holds many counts of this clonotype. The gene calls are TRBV10-2 and TRBJ2-1, with 11 positions matching TRBD2. With V trimmed by 6 bases and J by 8 bases, 9 bases remained unmatched. CDR3 size: 15 residues. The germline V gene has CDR1 WSHSY and CDR2 SAAADI. The CDR3 DNA follows: TGCGCCAGCAGAGTTAGCGGGAGGGCCATCGATGAGCAGTTCTTC. It is translated as CASRVSGRAIDEQFF.

This clonotype was seen repeatedly, ten times or more. The genes are TRBV27 and TRBJ2-2; D possibly corresponds to TRBD2 (5 bases). The V gene lost 2 bases and the J gene lost 1 base, with 8 bases spanning the gap. Germline V gene lookup returns CDR1 MNHEY and CDR2 SMNVEV (reference sequence). This CDR3 contains 15 residues. The CDR3 DNA is TGTGCCAGCAGTTTACACGGGGTGAACACCGGGGAGCTGTTTTTT. Translating gives CASSLHGVNTGELFF.

This chain uses TRBV12-3 or TRBV12-4 with TRBJ2-3; the D gene could be TRBD1 or TRBD2 (5 bases each). This CDR3 has 15 amino acids. V was cut by 5 bases and J by 3 bases, with 15 bases left in between. Here the CDR3 reads CASSKTGTVTDTQYF. CDR3 DNA: TGTGCCAGCAGTAAGACCGGGACGGTGACAGATACGCAGTATTTT.

In this sample, this clonotype turned up many times. The rearrangement links TRBV18 to TRBJ2-5; no clear D gene. V was cut by 5 bases and J by 5 bases, with 12 bases left in between. The CDR3 is 13 amino acids. Germline assignment: CDR1 KGHSH and CDR2 LQKENI. Here the CDR3 DNA reads TGTGCCAGCTCATCCTACCAGGAGGAGACCCAGTACTTC. Protein: CASSSYQEETQYF. The full variable domain, rest sourced from reference TRBV18 and TRBJ2-5, is NAGVMQNPRHLVRRRGQEARLRCSPMKGHSHVYWYRQLPEEGLKFMVYLQKENIIDESGMPKERFSAEFPKEGPSILRIQQVVRGDSAAYFCASSSYQEETQYFGPGTRLLVL.

This clonotype was counted at least ten times. The J gene is TRBJ2-2, the V gene TRBV12-3 or TRBV12-4; perhaps TRBD1 as D (5 bases). V dropped 3 bases and J dropped 4 bases, with 9 bases sitting between them. The CDR3 contains 14 residues. The CDR3 DNA reads as TGTGCCAGCAGTTTGACAGACTTCACCGGGGAGCTGTTTTTT. Residues: CASSLTDFTGELFF.

The chain recombines TRBV28 with TRBJ2-5; the D gene is possibly TRBD2 (6 bases). The V and J ends lost 6 bases and 5 bases respectively, with 16 bases between them. CDR3 length: 14 residues. CDR1 is MDHEN and CDR2 is SYDVKM in the germline V gene. The CDR3 DNA sequence: TGTGCCAGCAGCACACTCGGGAGTCGGGAGACCCAGTACTTC. Amino acids: CASSTLGSRETQYF.

The V and J genes are TRBV5-6 and TRBJ1-5, with D perhaps matching TRBD1 (6 bases). The CDR3 contains 15 residues. The V gene lost 0 bases and the J gene lost 4 bases, with 11 bases spanning the gap. Germline V gene sequence: CDR1 SGHDT, CDR2 YYEEEE. DNA for the CDR3: TGTGCCAGCAGCTTGGTGGGGGCGCCGAATCAGCCCCAGCATTTT. Residues: CASSLVGAPNQPQHF.

Many counts were recorded for this clonotype. The chain recombines TRBV11-2 with TRBJ2-1, with 10 positions matching TRBD2. The CDR3 is made up of 15 amino acids. CDR1 and CDR2 (germline): SGHAT, FQNNGV. Trimming cost V 5 bases and J 6 bases; bases outside gene matches: 7. The chain's CDR3 is CASSPQTSGFNEQFF. For the CDR3, the DNA is TGTGCCAGCAGCCCCCAGACTAGCGGGTTCAATGAGCAGTTCTTC.

This clonotype has ten or more counts. The chain combines TRBV6-2 or TRBV6-3 with TRBJ2-2, with D perhaps given as TRBD1 or TRBD2 (5 bases each). From germline, CDR1 is MNHEY and CDR2 SVGEGT. The CDR3 contains 14 residues. The V end was cut by 6 bases, the J end by 4 bases, with 12 bases between. CDR3 residues: CASSIEGSTGELFF. CDR3 coding DNA: TGTGCCAGCAGCATAGAGGGGAGCACCGGGGAGCTGTTTTTT.

This clonotype was seen more than once but under ten times. The chain uses TRBV19 and TRBJ1-2; 7 nucleotides match TRBD1. V dropped 5 bases and J dropped 1; count of bases not matched to a gene: 4. CDR3 length equals 14 residues. The germline V gene has CDR1 LNHDA and CDR2 SQIVND (reference sequence). The CDR3 DNA sequence: TGTGCCAGTAGTGGGACAGCGCTTAACTATGGCTACACCTTC. Its protein product is CASSGTALNYGYTF.

This clonotype has ten or more counts. The chain couples TRBV12-3 or TRBV12-4 to TRBJ2-1; TRBD1 agrees at 10 bases. V lost 5 bases and J lost 0; bases outside the gene matches: 1. CDR3 size: 15 residues. The CDR3 coding sequence is TGTGCCAGCAGTAGGACAGGGGGCTCCTACAATGAGCAGTTCTTC. It translates to CASSRTGGSYNEQFF.

There are many counts of this clonotype. The chain is built from TRBV7-6 and TRBJ2-2; D is unclear. V dropped 0 bases and J dropped 2 bases, with 10 bases sitting between them. There are 16 residues in the CDR3. Germline V CDR1 and CDR2: SGHVS, FNYEAQ. The CDR3: CASSLASFGNTGELFF. DNA for the CDR3: TGTGCCAGCAGCTTAGCTTCATTCGGTAACACCGGGGAGCTGTTTTTT.

This chain connects TRBV20-1 to TRBJ1-5, with D uncertain. V lost 0 bases and J lost 4, with 13 bases in between. The CDR3 sequence is 15 residues long. Germline lookup yields CDR1 DFQATT and CDR2 SNEGSKA (reference sequence). Here the CDR3 DNA reads TGCAGTGCTAGAGATCCGGCACGTGGAAATCAGCCCCAGCATTTT. It translates to CSARDPARGNQPQHF.

This clonotype was recorded at least ten times. The chain joins TRBV28 to TRBJ1-6; TRBD1 matches 8 bases. The CDR3 is 15 residues long. V trimming: 4 bases; J trimming: 8 bases; junction bases outside the gene matches: 7. Looked up from germline, CDR1 is MDHEN and CDR2 is SYDVKM. CDR3 coding DNA: TGTGCCAGCAGTTCCCCGGACAGGGCTGATTCACCCCTCCACTTT. Translating gives CASSSPDRADSPLHF. Filled out from reference TRBV28 and TRBJ1-6, the complete variable domain reads DVKVTQSSRYLVKRTGEKVFLECVQDMDHENMFWYRQDPGLGLRLIYFSYDVKMKEKGDIPEGYSVSREKKERFSLILESASTNQTSMYLCASSSPDRADSPLHFGNGTRLTVT.

This clonotype has a count of ten or more. The rearrangement uses TRBV6-6 and TRBJ2-7; D possibly corresponds to TRBD1 (5 bases). The germline gives CDR1 MNHNY, CDR2 SVGAGI (reference sequence). CDR3 size: 11 residues. The ends were cut back, 10 bases at V and 4 bases at J, with 11 bases in the middle. The CDR3 is CATATGYEQYF. The DNA for the CDR3 is TGTGCCACGGCAACAGGATACGAGCAGTACTTC.

This chain joins TRBV7-3 and TRBJ2-1, with 14 bases aligning to TRBD2. The V segment lost 3 bases and the J segment 10 bases; nucleotides outside the gene matches: 8. CDR3 length: 16 residues. CDR1 and CDR2 (germline): SGHTA, FQGTGA. The CDR3 loop reads CASSLIGTSGSWEQFF. CDR3 DNA sequence: TGTGCCAGCAGCTTGATCGGGACTAGCGGGAGCTGGGAGCAGTTCTTC.

This clonotype showed up many times. Mismatch with germline at one junction end may stem from a read error. CDR3 in amino acids: CASSPQGARISENTIYF. CDR3 nucleotide sequence: TGTGCCAGCTCACCACAGGGGGCGCGAATCTCTGAAAACACCATATATTTT. V gene TRBV18 combines with J gene TRBJ1-3; 7 nucleotides line up with TRBD1. Germline-derived CDR1 and CDR2 are KGHSH and LQKENI. This CDR3 has 17 residues.